This T cell receptor (beta chain) appears in the sequencing data of a study of shared clonotypes between healthy human individuals. The authors loaded approximately 220 ng DNA, about 30,000 T cell genomes, into sorted-subset replicate PCRs. This table comes from immunoSEQ multiplex PCR, and its TCRdb copy is limited to in-frame clones, with some not included. The repertoire has approximately 2.3 million clones, over 90% of them found once; the top ten carry roughly 0.36%. General observations from the study: As a rule, naive subsets had a larger estimated richness than memory subsets. A reduction in generation probabilities was seen for non-shared clonotypes relative to those shared by all four donors.

Trimming shortened V by 4 bases and J by 5 bases, and 13 bases separated the two germline ends. The CDR3 totals 14 residues. Germline CDR1 is MNHEY and CDR2 is SVGAGI. In regard to this clone: Its target is not known.

The receptor's source is a man between 18 and 35 years old in good health. Some clones in this sample may be carry-over from other donors' samples. The sequenced sample consisted of naive CD4+ T cells from PBMCs. The sample's subset: CD45RA+ positively selected. The V gene is TRBV6-5, the J gene TRBJ2-3, with D perhaps assigned TRBD1 or TRBD2 (5 bases each). DNA of the CDR3: TGTGCCAGCAGTTCAATCGCGAGGGGAGATACGCAGTATTTT. Translated, it gives CASSSIARGDTQYF.